These 26 T cell receptor beta chains were sequenced from one sample in a study of early T cells in non-severe SARS-CoV-2 infection. TCRdb itself ran the 5' RACE reads through MiXCR, one entry per CDR3 protein. The repertoire holds some 70,000 distinct CDR3 sequences, about 9% seen once, with less than 6.5% in the top ten. The specimen sequenced was whole blood. The origin of the receptors is an adult who was a healthcare worker with PCR-confirmed SARS-CoV-2 infection or an uninfected control (not recorded which).

This clonotype came up many times. The V and J genes are TRBV7-2 and TRBJ2-5; no clear D. The germline V gene encodes CDR1 SGHTA and CDR2 FQGNSA. The CDR3 is 13 residues long. V shed 6 bases and J shed 5 bases, with 13 bases lying between them. CDR3 in amino acids: CASSQSYGETQYF. In DNA form, the CDR3 reads TGTGCCAGCAGTCAAAGTTACGGGGAGACCCAGTACTTC.

This clonotype has more than one count but fewer than ten. V and J are TRBV2 and TRBJ2-7; D is unclear. The V and J ends lost 6 bases and 2 bases respectively, with 8 bases between them. Germline V gives CDR1 SNHLY, CDR2 FYNNEI. This CDR3 region has 12 residues. The CDR3: CASRMVAYEQYF. The CDR3 nucleotides read TGTGCCAGCAGGATGGTGGCCTACGAGCAGTACTTC.

The chain links TRBV3-1 to TRBJ2-3; possibly TRBD2 for D (6 bases). Germline V CDR1 and CDR2: LGHDT, YNNKEL (reference sequence). With 5 bases removed from V and 4 bases from J, the gap between germline ends came to 13 bases. There are 14 residues in the CDR3. CDR3 amino acids: CASSKRASPDTQYF. DNA for the CDR3: TGTGCCAGCAGCAAGCGGGCCTCACCAGATACGCAGTATTTT.

In regard to this clonotype: Germline and junction disagree at one end, which may indicate a read error. The chain combines TRBV5-1 with TRBJ2-3; D not resolved. The germline gives CDR1 SGHRS, CDR2 YFSETQ. CDR3 length equals 15 residues. The CDR3 loop is CASGLDTLSTDTQYF. DNA for the CDR3: TGCGCCAGCGGCTTGGATACGCTCAGCACAGATACGCAGTATTTT. Variable domain in full (rest from reference TRBV5-1 and TRBJ2-3): KAGVTQTPRYLIKTRGQQVTLSCSPISGHRSVSWYQQTPGQGLQFLFEYFSETQRNKGNFPGRFSGRQFSNSRSEMNVSTLELGDSALYLCASGLDTLSTDTQYFGPGTRLTVL.

This sequence joins TRBV20-1 and TRBJ1-5, with D unclear. V was shortened by 5 bases and J by 2 bases, with 13 bases between the two germline ends. Germline V gene lookup returns CDR1 DFQATT and CDR2 SNEGSKA (reference sequence). The CDR3 is 14 residues long. CDR3 sequence: CSAVRVQGNQPQHF. The CDR3 region has the DNA TGCAGTGCTGTCCGCGTCCAGGGCAATCAGCCCCAGCATTTT.

The sample holds a few counts of this clonotype. J is TRBJ2-2 and V is TRBV7-9, with a weak D call TRBD1 (5 bases). The CDR3 sequence is 15 residues long. V lost 8 bases, J lost 0 bases, and 13 bases lay in between. Germline loops: CDR1 SEHNR, CDR2 FQNEAQ (reference sequence). The CDR3 protein is CASSEGAANTGELFF. CDR3 nucleotides: TGTGCCAGCTCTGAAGGGGCTGCGAACACCGGGGAGCTGTTTTTT.

This clonotype was detected a few times. This chain links TRBV18 with TRBJ2-1, with D perhaps given as TRBD1 or TRBD2 (5 bases each). Trimming removed 4 bases at V and 2 bases at J, with 12 bases between. Germline V gene lookup returns CDR1 KGHSH and CDR2 LQKENI. The length of the CDR3 is 15 residues. As DNA, the CDR3 is TGTGCCAGCTCACTATCCGGGGCCCCCTACAATGAGCAGTTCTTC. This translates into CASSLSGAPYNEQFF.

This clonotype was observed a few times. V usage is TRBV5-1 and J usage is TRBJ1-1; D is unclear. Deletions cut 1 base from V and 2 bases from J, with 15 bases between. The CDR3 loop spans 16 amino acids. The V gene's germline CDR1 is SGHRS and CDR2 YFSETQ. Written as DNA, the CDR3 is TGCGCCAGCAGCTTGATTGACCCAAGGGAAAACACTGAAGCTTTCTTT. Its translation is CASSLIDPRENTEAFF.

This clonotype was seen ten or more times. This chain's CDR3 is CSVAGQHSYEQYF. DNA for the CDR3: TGCAGCGTTGCTGGGCAACATTCCTACGAGCAGTACTTC. The chain uses TRBV29-1 and TRBJ2-7; D not certain. The ends were cut back, 4 bases at V and 1 base at J, with 11 bases in the middle. CDR3 size: 13 residues. Germline assignment: CDR1 SQVTM and CDR2 ANQGSEA.

The chain couples TRBV20-1 to TRBJ2-1, with 9 bases that match TRBD2. The V gene end was trimmed by 1 base and the J gene end by 4 bases; junction bases not matched to a gene: 5. CDR1 and CDR2 (germline): DFQATT, SNEGSKA (reference sequence). The CDR3 sequence is 15 residues long. The CDR3 region is CSARGQAGGYNEQFF. The CDR3 region has the DNA TGCAGTGCTAGAGGTCAAGCGGGAGGATACAATGAGCAGTTCTTC.

This clonotype has at least ten counts. The chain links TRBV29-1 to TRBJ1-3; D gene uncertain. The CDR3 is 12 residues long. CDR1 and CDR2 (germline): SQVTM, ANQGSEA. Trimming took off 4 bases at V and 4 bases at J, with 8 bases between the two ends. The CDR3 protein is CSVAGLGNTIYF. DNA for the CDR3: TGCAGCGTTGCCGGGCTCGGAAACACCATATATTTT.

J is TRBJ1-1 and V is TRBV20-1, with unresolved D. The CDR3 loop spans 14 amino acids. Germline V gene data show CDR1 as DFQATT and CDR2 as SNEGSKA (reference sequence). V lost 4 bases to trimming and J lost 1 base, with 13 bases between them. CDR3 sequence: CSAIRREGNTEAFF. The DNA of the CDR3 is TGCAGTGCTATTCGCCGAGAAGGGAACACTGAAGCTTTCTTT.

This clonotype was observed a few times. The V gene is TRBV7-9, the J gene TRBJ2-5; TRBD2 aligns across 12 bases. Trimming at V came to 4 bases and at J to 4 bases, leaving 10 bases not matched to a gene. The length of the CDR3 is 17 residues. Germline CDR1 is SEHNR and CDR2 is FQNEAQ (reference sequence). The CDR3 spells CASSSGLAGLSGETQYF. CDR3 DNA sequence: TGTGCCAGCAGCTCCGGACTAGCGGGGTTGAGCGGAGAGACCCAGTACTTC.

This clonotype was counted many times. The rearrangement uses TRBV3-1 and TRBJ2-3; D perhaps matches TRBD2 (6 bases). The CDR3 spans 13 residues. V was cut by 0 bases and J by 5 bases, with 6 bases left in between. Germline values: CDR1 LGHDT, CDR2 YNNKEL (reference sequence). The CDR3 spells CASSQDGGDTQYF. For the CDR3, the DNA is TGTGCCAGCAGCCAAGACGGGGGAGATACGCAGTATTTT.

This clonotype was seen more than once but under ten times. The chain carries TRBV5-6 and TRBJ2-7; D remains ambiguous. This CDR3 comprises 12 residues. Deletions cut 6 bases from V and 0 bases from J, with 7 bases between. Per germline, CDR1 SGHDT and CDR2 YYEEEE. Written as DNA, the CDR3 is TGTGCCAGCAACGACAACTCCTACGAGCAGTACTTC. Protein product: CASNDNSYEQYF.

This chain connects TRBV7-9 to TRBJ2-5, with TRBD1 matching over 7 bases. Germline values: CDR1 SEHNR, CDR2 FQNEAQ (reference sequence). CDR3 length: 14 residues. V shed 5 bases, J shed 5 bases, and the junction held 8 bases outside the gene matches. The CDR3 is CASSAPTGIETQYF. The CDR3 nucleotides are TGTGCCAGCAGCGCCCCGACAGGGATTGAGACCCAGTACTTC.

This clonotype was counted only a few times. J is TRBJ1-1 and V is TRBV6-6; 9 nucleotides align to TRBD1. Germline values: CDR1 MNHNY, CDR2 SVGAGI (reference sequence). CDR3 length: 16 amino acids. V dropped 2 bases and J dropped 11; count of bases not matched to a gene: 15. CDR3 nucleotide sequence: TGTGCCAGCAGTTACCCTAGATACCGGGACAGGGTCGACGCTTTCTTT. Translated: CASSYPRYRDRVDAFF.

The chain couples TRBV5-1 to TRBJ1-1, with 8 bases fitting TRBD1. The junction had 7 bases not matched to a gene; V was cut back by 0 bases and J by 6 bases. The CDR3 consists of 15 residues. From germline, CDR1 is SGHRS and CDR2 YFSETQ. CDR3 coding DNA: TGCGCCAGCAGCTTGGTCGACAGGGGCGAGCCTGAAGCTTTCTTT. Translating gives CASSLVDRGEPEAFF.

CDR3 nucleotides: TGTGCCAGCAGCCAAACTCTTGGGGCGGAATTAAGCTCCTACAATGAGCAGTTCTTC. Its protein is CASSQTLGAELSSYNEQFF. The chain is built from TRBV4-2 and TRBJ2-1; weak D call: TRBD1 (5 bases). The V end lost 2 bases, the J end lost 0 bases, and 20 bases lay between the germline ends. The CDR3 spans 19 residues. Germline CDR1 is LGHNA and CDR2 is YNFKEQ.

This clonotype has a handful of counts. The V call is TRBV7-6, the J call TRBJ2-7, with 8 bases that match TRBD2. Germline-derived CDR1 and CDR2 are SGHVS and FNYEAQ. The CDR3 sequence is 17 residues long. V shed 6 bases and J 2 bases; nucleotides not matched to a gene: 15. The CDR3 DNA follows: TGTGCCAGCAGTAAACGCGCTAGCGGGCTACGTACCTACGAGCAGTACTTC. Encoded protein: CASSKRASGLRTYEQYF. Supplemented by reference TRBV7-6 and TRBJ2-7, the full variable domain reads GAGVSQSPRYKVTKRGQDVALRCDPISGHVSLYWYRQALGQGPEFLTYFNYEAQQDKSGLPNDRFSAERPEGSISTLTIQRTEQRDSAMYRCASSKRASGLRTYEQYFGPGTRLTVT.

Many counts were recorded for this clonotype. V gene TRBV7-2 combines with J gene TRBJ2-1, with D unresolved. V was trimmed by 1 base and J by 9 bases, leaving 13 bases between them. The CDR3 loop spans 14 amino acids. In germline, CDR1 is SGHTA, CDR2 FQGNSA. For the CDR3, the DNA is TGTGCCAGCAGCTTAGTGGGGTATGGTGGTGAGCAGTTCTTC. This encodes CASSLVGYGGEQFF.

The chain is built from TRBV6-5 and TRBJ2-7; 9 positions agree with TRBD2. V dropped 7 bases and J dropped 1; count of bases not matched to a gene: 11. CDR3 length: 16 residues. CDR1 MNHEY and CDR2 SVGAGI come from the germline V gene. The CDR3 is CASTSLTSGDSYEQYF. The DNA for the CDR3 is TGTGCCAGCACCAGTCTGACTAGCGGAGATTCCTACGAGCAGTACTTC.

This clonotype has only one observation. The chain carries TRBV20-1 and TRBJ2-7; no firm D call. The V gene's germline CDR1 is DFQATT and CDR2 SNEGSKA (reference sequence). CDR3 length: 13 residues. Deletions cut 3 bases from V and 6 bases from J, with 15 bases between. The CDR3 DNA reads as TGCAGTGCTAGTGGAAGGACGGCGGCCGAGCAGTACTTC. Encoded protein: CSASGRTAAEQYF.

This clonotype was detected ten times or more. This rearrangement joins TRBV18 to TRBJ2-2; 9 bases line up with TRBD1. V was pared by 2 bases and J by 6 bases, with 1 base of the junction left unmatched. The CDR3 spans 14 residues. Germline CDR1 KGHSH, CDR2 LQKENI. The CDR3 DNA reads TGTGCCAGCTCACCAGGGACAGGGTCCGGGGAGCTGTTTTTT. This encodes CASSPGTGSGELFF.

For this clonotype: A read error may be the cause here, since a much bigger clone is one base away. The CDR3 does not end in the conserved phenylalanine or tryptophan, so this is likely a read error. The chain couples TRBV10-3 to TRBJ1-2, with D perhaps matching TRBD1 (6 bases). Looked up from germline, CDR1 is ENHRY and CDR2 is SYGVKD. This CDR3 has 13 amino acids. Trimming left V 3 bases short and J 4 bases short, with 9 bases between. In DNA form, the CDR3 reads TGTGCCATCAGTGAACAGGGAGCCTATGGCTACACCTTG. It is translated as CAISEQGAYGYTL.

This clonotype was counted a few times. The chain recombines TRBV7-8 with TRBJ2-2; 7 bases align to TRBD2. Trimming took 5 bases from V and 2 from J; bases not matched to a gene: 8. From germline, CDR1 is SGHVS and CDR2 FQNEAQ. The CDR3 is 16 residues long. CDR3 loop: CASSKRAGDNTGELFF. CDR3 nucleotides: TGTGCCAGCAGCAAGAGGGCGGGGGATAACACCGGGGAGCTGTTTTTT.